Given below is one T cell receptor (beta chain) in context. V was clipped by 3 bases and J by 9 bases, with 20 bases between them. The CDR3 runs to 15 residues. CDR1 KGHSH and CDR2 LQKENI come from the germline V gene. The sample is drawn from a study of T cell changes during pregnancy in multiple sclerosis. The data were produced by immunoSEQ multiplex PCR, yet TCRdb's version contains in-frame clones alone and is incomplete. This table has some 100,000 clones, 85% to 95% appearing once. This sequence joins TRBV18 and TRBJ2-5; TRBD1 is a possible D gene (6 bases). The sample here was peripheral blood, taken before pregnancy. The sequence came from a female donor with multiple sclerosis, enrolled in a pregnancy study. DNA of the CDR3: TGTGCCAGCTCACCGGACAGTTATAAAGGGACGGCCCAGTACTTC. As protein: CASSPDSYKGTAQYF. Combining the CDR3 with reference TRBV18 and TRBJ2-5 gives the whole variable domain NAGVMQNPRHLVRRRGQEARLRCSPMKGHSHVYWYRQLPEEGLKFMVYLQKENIIDESGMPKERFSAEFPKEGPSILRIQQVVRGDSAAYFCASSPDSYKGTAQYFGPGTRLLVL.